This entry describes one T cell receptor beta chain. The record originates from a study of T cells in Graves' hyperthyroidism and ophthalmopathy. About the study: Pretreatment peripheral blood was obtained at initial diagnosis.

CDR3 size: 14 residues. CDR1 is SEHNR, CDR2 FQNEAQ, per germline (reference sequence). V was clipped by 11 bases and J by 3 bases, with 17 bases between them. RNA transcripts gave rise to amplified TCR beta CDR3 regions. First-round RT-PCR with HTBI primers amplified the TCR CDR3 region. TCRdb reanalysed the multiplex PCR reads using MiXCR and keeps one entry per CDR3 protein. Found here are around 720,000 distinct CDR3 sequences, about a third of them singletons; the top ten hold more than 25%. The receptor was derived from a woman aged 40 to 50 with Graves' hyperthyroidism. The chain joins TRBV7-9 to TRBJ1-5; D is ambiguous. Sequences were obtained from blood. The CDR3: CAWSRTDSNQPQHF. CDR3 DNA sequence: TGTGCCTGGAGTCGAACAGATTCCAATCAGCCCCAGCATTTT.